The clone carrying this T cell receptor beta chain appeared once. The CDR3 is made up of 17 amino acids. V lost 0 bases and J lost 5; bases outside the gene matches: 9. CDR1 is SGHRS and CDR2 is YFSETQ in the germline V gene. The sample comes from a study of technical replicates of blood from a handful of donors. The table came from immunoSEQ multiplex PCR; TCRdb's copy has only in-frame clones and leaves some out. The sample carries 70,000 to 95,000 clones, 95% recorded once. The J gene is TRBJ2-3, the V gene TRBV5-1, with 10 bases lining up with TRBD1. This sequence was found in a human donor in good health. The sequenced sample was T cells isolated from PBMCs. For the CDR3, the DNA is TGCGCCAGCAGCTTGGCCTACTGGACAGGGGGGATAGATACGCAGTATTTT. Amino acid sequence: CASSLAYWTGGIDTQYF. The full variable domain, with the rest looked up from reference TRBV5-1 and TRBJ2-3, is KAGVTQTPRYLIKTRGQQVTLSCSPISGHRSVSWYQQTPGQGLQFLFEYFSETQRNKGNFPGRFSGRQFSNSRSEMNVSTLELGDSALYLCASSLAYWTGGIDTQYFGPGTRLTVL.